This TCR beta chain was recorded in a study of response to subunit inactivated influenza vaccine. On this clonotype: Its antigen is undetermined.

TCRdb redid the calling of the RT-PCR reads with MiXCR, one entry per CDR3 protein. The sample includes hundreds of thousands of distinct CDR3 sequences, approximately 7.1% of them seen just once. Study-level findings and limits: The authors offered the suggestion that each seasonal influenza vaccination recruits few new T cells.

Germline V CDR1 and CDR2: SEHNR, FQNEAQ (reference sequence). V was cut by 6 bases and J by 2 bases, with 14 bases left in between. CDR3 length: 14 residues. The sample was PBMCs from blood, taken approximately 25 months after vaccination. The rearrangement links TRBV7-9 to TRBJ2-7; TRBD2 might be the D (5 bases). The receptor comes from a man aged 50 to 69 who received an inactivated influenza vaccine. The CDR3 DNA is TGTGCCAGCAGTCCTCCGGACGGGGCCTACGAGCAGTACTTC. Its translation is CASSPPDGAYEQYF. Using reference TRBV7-9 and TRBJ2-7 for the parts outside the CDR3, the full variable domain is DTGVSQNPRHKITKRGQNVTFRCDPISEHNRLYWYRQTLGQGPEFLTYFQNEAQLEKSRLLSDRFSAERPKGSFSTLEIQRTEQGDSAMYLCASSPPDGAYEQYFGPGTRLTVT.